This TCR beta chain is from a study of vaccination and CD4 T cells after COVID-19. The CDR3 extends over 15 amino acids. CDR1 and CDR2 (germline): SGHVS, FNYEAQ. CD4+ T cells that had been cultured provided DNA sequenced with the Oncomine TCR Beta short-read assay. Each CDR3 protein gets one entry after TCRdb re-called the PCR reads with MiXCR. The table has about 19,000 distinct CDR3 sequences, about 73% seen once; the top ten hold less than 7%. Remarks on this clonotype: What it binds is not known. Germline is not matched at one junction end, which may reflect a read error.

As for treatment: approximately nine-day PBMC culture with coronavirus spike peptide pools or control peptides (ViraFEST assay). The sequenced sample consisted of CD4+ T cells from blood, cultured in vitro. The gene calls are TRBV7-6 and TRBJ2-7; 13 nucleotides agree with TRBD2. This clonotype originated in a human donor who had recovered from COVID-19. CDR3 coding DNA: TGTGCTAGCAGCCCGGGACTAGCGGGGATCTACGAGCAGTACTTC. Amino acids: CASSPGLAGIYEQYF. Drawing the rest from reference TRBV7-6 and TRBJ2-7, the complete variable domain is GAGVSQSPRYKVTKRGQDVALRCDPISGHVSLYWYRQALGQGPEFLTYFNYEAQQDKSGLPNDRFSAERPEGSISTLTIQRTEQRDSAMYRCASSPGLAGIYEQYFGPGTRLTVT.